This TCR beta chain was found in a study of cytotoxic CD8 clonotypes in ibrutinib-treated CLL. Per the germline V gene, CDR1 is SQVTM and CDR2 is ANQGSEA. The V and J ends lost 0 bases and 6 bases respectively, with 11 bases between them. This CDR3 region has 13 residues. About 1.9 micrograms of genomic DNA (from cryopreserved PBMCs) were used for TCR beta libraries. Assay: immunoSEQ multiplex PCR; the TCRdb copy retains only in-frame clones and omits some. The repertoire has around 150,000 clones, more than 65% of them found once; the top ten carry roughly 1.9%. This material consisted of PBMCs, taken after 12 months of ibrutinib treatment. The chain carries TRBV29-1 and TRBJ1-2, with D possibly being TRBD1 (6 bases). The TCR comes from a human donor with chronic lymphocytic leukemia. The CDR3 coding sequence is TGCAGCGTTGAAGATTGGGCAGGGGATGGCTACACCTTC. Translation: CSVEDWAGDGYTF. Supplemented by reference TRBV29-1 and TRBJ1-2, the full variable domain reads SAVISQKPSRDICQRGTSLTIQCQVDSQVTMMFWYRQQPGQSLTLIATANQGSEATYESGFVIDKFPISRPNLTFSTLTVSNMSPEDSSIYLCSVEDWAGDGYTFGSGTRLTVV.